This T cell receptor beta chain originates from a study of T cells in Graves' hyperthyroidism and ophthalmopathy. Germline V lookup: CDR1 MNHNS, CDR2 SASEGT. This CDR3 is built from 15 residues. V dropped 1 base and J dropped 4; count of bases not matched to a gene: 7. RNA transcripts gave rise to amplified TCR beta CDR3 regions. The study used the HTBI primer set for a first-round RT-PCR of the TCR CDR3. TCRdb reanalysed the multiplex PCR reads using MiXCR and keeps one entry per CDR3 protein. The table shows about 200,000 distinct CDR3 sequences, with 17% occurring only once. It was considered stable Graves' hyperthyroidism when ophthalmopathy did not progress within 18 months. PBMCs stemmed from over 7.5 ml fresh peripheral blood. This clonotype showed up many times. Its antigen is unknown. Overall study results and limits: Also found in blood were most expanded thyroid clonotypes above 0.001.

The rearrangement links TRBV6-1 to TRBJ2-7; 7 nucleotides match TRBD1. The TCR was taken from a woman in her fifties or sixties with Graves' hyperthyroidism. Sequences were obtained from blood. As DNA, the CDR3 is TGTGCCAGCAGTGAAGGTTGGACAGGAATTTACGAGCAGTACTTC. Encoded protein: CASSEGWTGIYEQYF.